These 20 T cell receptor beta chains were sequenced from one sample in a study of blood T cell repertoires in COVID-19. Only in-frame clones appear in the TCRdb table, and some are missing; sequencing was by immunoSEQ multiplex PCR. The sample lists 150,000 to 190,000 clones, 76% occurring once. Sequenced material: peripheral blood. These receptors all stem from a woman aged 80 or older with acute or convalescent COVID-19.

This chain joins TRBV30 and TRBJ1-1, with 7 bases aligning to TRBD1. The CDR3 runs 14 residues. V lost 3 bases and J lost 10; bases outside the gene matches: 14. The germline V gene has CDR1 GTSNPN and CDR2 SVGIG (reference sequence). CDR3 nucleotides: TGTGCCTGGAGCAATCCGTACAGGGGTAACAGAGCTTTCTTT. Protein product: CAWSNPYRGNRAFF.

The chain couples TRBV5-1 to TRBJ2-7, with a possible D match to TRBD1 (5 bases). This CDR3 is built from 14 residues. The germline CDR1 and CDR2 sequences are SGHRS and YFSETQ. Trimming left V 1 base short and J 0 bases short, with 8 bases between. The CDR3: CASSLRQTSYEQYF. DNA for the CDR3: TGCGCCAGCAGCTTGAGACAGACCTCCTACGAGCAGTACTTC.

In its sample, this clone was seen a few times. The J gene is TRBJ2-2, the V gene TRBV6-6; TRBD1 agrees at 7 bases. Germline CDR1 and CDR2: MNHNY and SVGAGI (reference sequence). The CDR3 is 16 amino acids. With 2 bases clipped from V and 6 bases from J, the junction kept 9 bases outside the gene matches. In DNA form, the CDR3 reads TGTGCCAGCAGTTACCCCGGACAGGACGGGGCCGGGGAGCTGTTTTTT. Translated, it gives CASSYPGQDGAGELFF.

The chain has TRBV5-1 and TRBJ2-1; TRBD1 aligns across 7 bases. V shed 6 bases, J shed 1 base, and the junction held 4 bases outside the gene matches. This CDR3 has 14 amino acids. The V gene's germline CDR1 is SGHRS and CDR2 YFSETQ. The CDR3 region is CASTKTGSYNEQFF. The CDR3 region has the DNA TGCGCCAGCACCAAGACAGGGTCCTACAATGAGCAGTTCTTC.

The chain carries TRBV6-6 and TRBJ2-7, with 10 bases matching TRBD1. V trimming: 7 bases; J trimming: 5 bases; junction bases outside the gene matches: 14. The CDR3 has 16 residues. Germline V lookup: CDR1 MNHNY, CDR2 SVGAGI (reference sequence). The CDR3 here is CASTSGTGVSGDEQYF. The CDR3, as DNA: TGTGCCAGCACTTCCGGGACAGGGGTCTCAGGCGACGAGCAGTACTTC.

The genes are TRBV2 and TRBJ1-2; the D gene is possibly TRBD1 (6 bases). The germline gives CDR1 SNHLY, CDR2 FYNNEI. V was pared by 5 bases and J by 4 bases, with 14 bases between. The CDR3 consists of 14 residues. The CDR3 DNA sequence: TGTGCCAGCAGTACACAGGGTGGGAGCTATGGCTACACCTTC. It specifies CASSTQGGSYGYTF.

This clone came up once. The chain recombines TRBV5-4 with TRBJ2-1; 7 bases are shared with TRBD2. J gave up 8 bases and V 0 bases, and 8 bases lay outside the gene matches. The V gene's germline CDR1 is SGHNT and CDR2 YYREEE (reference sequence). CDR3 size: 15 residues. DNA for the CDR3: TGTGCCAGCAGCTTGGAGGTTCAGCGGGGTGATGAGCAGTTCTTC. Translation gives CASSLEVQRGDEQFF.

The chain combines TRBV19 with TRBJ1-1; unclear D gene. In germline, CDR1 is LNHDA, CDR2 SQIVND (reference sequence). The V gene lost 1 base and the J gene lost 3 bases, with 12 bases spanning the gap. The CDR3 loop spans 15 amino acids. This CDR3 is CASSIGGKADTEAFF. The CDR3, as DNA: TGTGCCAGTAGTATAGGAGGGAAAGCAGACACTGAAGCTTTCTTT.

The chain couples TRBV2 to TRBJ2-1; perhaps TRBD2 as D (6 bases). The CDR3 covers 14 residues. Trimming pared 6 bases from V and 1 base from J, leaving 10 bases between. The V gene's germline CDR1 is SNHLY and CDR2 FYNNEI. CDR3 nucleotide sequence: TGTGCCAGCAGGGAGGGGTGGTCCTACAATGAGCAGTTCTTC. Translating it yields CASREGWSYNEQFF.

This chain uses TRBV27 with TRBJ1-5; the match to TRBD1 covers 10 bases. CDR1 is MNHEY, CDR2 SMNVEV, per germline (reference sequence). This CDR3 is 16 amino acids long. The junction had 4 bases not matched to a gene; V was cut back by 5 bases and J by 0 bases. Here the CDR3 DNA reads TGTGCCAGCAGTCCGAGGGACAGGGGTAGCAATCAGCCCCAGCATTTT. Translated, it gives CASSPRDRGSNQPQHF.

This chain connects TRBV24-1 to TRBJ1-1; D may be TRBD1 (5 bases). Deletions cut 4 bases from V and 11 bases from J, with 10 bases between. The CDR3 loop spans 11 amino acids. Germline V gene lookup returns CDR1 KGHDR and CDR2 SFDVKD. In nucleotides, the CDR3 is TGTGCCACCAGTGACGGGGGGAATGCTTTCTTT. It codes for CATSDGGNAFF.

This chain joins TRBV18 and TRBJ1-1, with D unclear. Looked up from germline, CDR1 is KGHSH and CDR2 is LQKENI. V dropped 2 bases and J dropped 5 bases, with 15 bases sitting between them. The CDR3 runs 15 residues. The CDR3 spells CASSPNSQARTEAFF. The CDR3 bases are TGTGCCAGCTCACCAAATTCCCAAGCCCGAACTGAAGCTTTCTTT.

There are a few counts of this clone. The DNA of the CDR3 is TGTGCCAGCAGTGAAGTCCCCCTTAGGGCAGGGACAAGCAATCAGCCCCAGCATTTT. Translating gives CASSEVPLRAGTSNQPQHF. V gene TRBV2 combines with J gene TRBJ1-5; TRBD1 might be the D (6 bases). The V and J ends lost 1 base and 1 base respectively, with 20 bases between them. This CDR3 region has 19 residues. Germline loops: CDR1 SNHLY, CDR2 FYNNEI. The full variable domain, rest sourced from reference TRBV2 and TRBJ1-5, is EPEVTQTPSHQVTQMGQEVILRCVPISNHLYFYWYRQILGQKVEFLVSFYNNEISEKSEIFDDQFSVERPDGSNFTLKIRSTKLEDSAMYFCASSEVPLRAGTSNQPQHFGDGTRLSIL.

The chain links TRBV10-2 to TRBJ1-1; D might be TRBD1 (5 bases). Germline lookup yields CDR1 WSHSY and CDR2 SAAADI. The CDR3 totals 15 residues. The V end was cut by 6 bases, the J end by 5 bases, with 19 bases between. CDR3 sequence reads: CASSLQDTSGTEAFF. In DNA, the CDR3 is TGCGCCAGCAGCCTCCAGGACACTTCAGGTACTGAAGCTTTCTTT.

This rearrangement joins TRBV7-9 to TRBJ1-1, with a possible D match to TRBD1 (5 bases). This CDR3 has 14 amino acids. CDR1 and CDR2 from the germline V gene are SEHNR and FQNEAQ (reference sequence). V lost 3 bases, J lost 0 bases, and 8 bases lay in between. The CDR3 reads CASSFGGLNTEAFF. The CDR3 bases are TGTGCCAGCAGCTTCGGGGGATTGAACACTGAAGCTTTCTTT.

This clone was detected only a few times. V gene TRBV18 combines with J gene TRBJ2-4; D uncertain. V gave up 0 bases and J gave up 3 bases, with 3 bases separating them. CDR3 length equals 13 residues. The V gene's germline CDR1 is KGHSH and CDR2 LQKENI. The CDR3 nucleotides read TGTGCCAGCTCACCACCTCTCAAAAACATTCAGTACTTC. Protein sequence: CASSPPLKNIQYF.

This clone was picked up a small number of times. The CDR3 loop is CAWSVQPTGTVYNSPLHF. The CDR3 nucleotides are TGTGCCTGGAGTGTACAACCTACCGGGACAGTTTATAATTCACCCCTCCACTTT. The chain combines TRBV30 with TRBJ1-6; 7 bases are shared with TRBD1. The CDR3 sequence is 18 residues long. J lost 4 bases, V lost 0 bases, and 12 bases had no gene match. Germline CDR1 reads GTSNPN; CDR2 reads SVGIG (reference sequence).

The CDR3 protein is CASSHTGFGQPQHF. CDR3 DNA: TGTGCCAGCAGCCACACAGGGTTCGGGCAGCCCCAGCATTTT. V is TRBV4-2 and J is TRBJ1-5; D is possibly TRBD1 (6 bases). Trimming took off 3 bases at V and 7 bases at J, with 13 bases between the two ends. The CDR3 length is 14 residues. CDR1 is LGHNA and CDR2 is YNFKEQ in the germline V gene.

The chain joins TRBV12-3 or TRBV12-4 to TRBJ2-3; TRBD2 agrees at 8 bases. V gave up 10 bases and J gave up 4 bases; unmatched junction bases: 7. The CDR3 has 13 amino acids. CDR3: CATRREGADTQYF. In nucleotides, the CDR3 is TGTGCCACCAGACGGGAGGGGGCAGATACGCAGTATTTT.

This clone was detected a few times. The chain recombines TRBV13 with TRBJ2-1, with 11 bases lining up with TRBD2. J was trimmed by 4 bases and V by 5 bases; bases with no gene match: 4. Per germline, CDR1 PRHDT and CDR2 FYEKMQ (reference sequence). The CDR3 length is 15 residues. This CDR3 is CASSGGLADYNEQFF. CDR3 nucleotides: TGTGCCAGCAGCGGGGGACTAGCGGATTACAATGAGCAGTTCTTC.